The rows below give T cell receptor beta chains drawn from one sample of a study of post-analysis software for immune sequencing data. TCRdb redid the calling of the PCR reads with MiXCR, one entry per CDR3 protein. The sample has a few hundred thousand distinct CDR3 sequences, about 39% seen once. Specimen: blood. The receptors were gathered from a girl aged 2-15 years with multiple sclerosis. The CDR3 runs from the conserved cysteine through the conserved F or W. D genes are given only for firm matches. Rows may omit the clone size; those that give it use once, few, many or a size class.

d_call clone_size j_call v_call cdr3_nt cdr3_aa
. once TRBJ1-1 TRBV13 TGTGCCAGCAGCTTCGCCCCGGGACGTCAGAACACTGAAGCTTTCTTT CASSFAPGRQNTEAFF
. . TRBJ2-6 TRBV18 TGTGCCAGCTCACCGTTTGAAGCCGCTGGGGCCAACGTCCGGACTTTC CASSPFEAAGANVRTF
. . TRBJ2-1 TRBV29-1 TGCAGCGTCGTACAGAGGTTGATTTTCAATGAGCAGTTCTTC CSVVQRLIFNEQFF
. many TRBJ2-7 TRBV4-2 TGTGCCAGCAGCCAAGCCCCACACAGGGACCTCTCCTACGAGCAGTACTTC CASSQAPHRDLSYEQYF
TRBD1 . TRBJ1-2 TRBV14 TGTGCCAGCAGCCAAGGACAGGGGGTATACTATGGCTACACCTTC CASSQGQGVYYGYTF
. few TRBJ2-3 TRBV5-1 TGCGCCAGCAGCCCGGCTGGTGGGGTTACAGATACGCAGTATTTT CASSPAGGVTDTQYF
TRBD2 few TRBJ2-1 TRBV20-1 TGCAGTGCTAGTCCTAGCGGGAGTGTCTTGTACAATGAGCAGTTCTTC CSASPSGSVLYNEQFF
. . TRBJ2-1 TRBV14 TGTGCCAGCAGCCCGCTCCCCGGAACACCGCCCTCCTACAATGAGCAGTTCTTC CASSPLPGTPPSYNEQFF
TRBD1 . TRBJ2-3 TRBV12-3/TRBV12-4 TGTGCCAGCAGCTTAGGGACAGGGGTCACGACAGATACGCAGTATTTT CASSLGTGVTTDTQYF
TRBD1 few TRBJ2-5 TRBV7-3 TGTGCCAGCAGCTTTTATGGACAGGGACAAGAGACCCAGTACTTC CASSFYGQGQETQYF
. . TRBJ2-7 TRBV29-1 TGCAGCGTTGTTTATTACCACCCCTACGAGCAGTACTTC CSVVYYHPYEQYF
. . TRBJ1-4 TRBV10-3 TGTGCCATCAGTGAGGGACAAGGGGAAAAACTGTTTTTT CAISEGQGEKLFF
TRBD2 . TRBJ2-2 TRBV13 TGTGCCAGCAGCTTGGGACTTCGCGCGGGAGCCGGGGAGCTGTTTTTT CASSLGLRAGAGELFF
. once TRBJ2-1 TRBV20-1 TGCAGTGCTAGCCCCCAGACAGCTGCGCCAGAGACCCAGTTCTTC CSASPQTAAPETQFF
. . TRBJ2-7 TRBV6-1 TGTGCCAGCAGTGCGACTGTCTCCTACGAGCAGTACTTC CASSATVSYEQYF
. few TRBJ2-5 TRBV5-1 TGCGCCAGCACCACGGCAGCACAAGAGACCCAGTACTTC CASTTAAQETQYF
TRBD1 . TRBJ2-6 TRBV7-9 TGTGCCAGCAGCTTAGTCTCTGTTGGGACAGGTGGGGCCAACGTCCTGACTTTC CASSLVSVGTGGANVLTF
TRBD2 . TRBJ2-7 TRBV29-1 TGCAGCGTTGGAGCGGGAGGACCCCCTATGGGCGAGCAGTACTTC CSVGAGGPPMGEQYF
TRBD1 . TRBJ2-5 TRBV20-1 TGCAGTGCTAGGCACAGGGGGGAGACCCAGTACTTC CSARHRGETQYF
. . TRBJ2-1 TRBV27 TGTGCCAGCAGTTTCCGGGTTTGGAATGAGCAGTTCTTC CASSFRVWNEQFF